This TCR beta chain was sequenced during a study of T cell changes during pregnancy in multiple sclerosis. This table comes from immunoSEQ multiplex PCR, and its TCRdb copy is limited to in-frame clones, with some not included. This table has approximately 90,000 clones, 91% appearing once. CDR3 length equals 15 residues. V lost 3 bases, J lost 1 base, and 2 bases stayed unmatched. Germline V CDR1 and CDR2: SGDLS, YYNGEE. This TCR was sampled from a female donor with multiple sclerosis, enrolled in a pregnancy study. This specimen consisted of peripheral blood, obtained before pregnancy. The V gene is TRBV9, the J gene TRBJ2-2; 8 bases map to TRBD2. The CDR3 spells CASSAAGGNTGELFF. As DNA, the CDR3 is TGTGCCAGCAGCGCTGCGGGAGGGAACACCGGGGAGCTGTTTTTT.